The 30 T cell receptor beta chains presented below share a single source sample, sequenced in a study of shared clonotypes between healthy human individuals. Cells designated naive CD8 were CD45RO-negative and were positively selected for CCR7, with terminally differentiated effector memory CD45RA+ cells excluded. Here immunoSEQ multiplex PCR was the method, and the copy in TCRdb shows in-frame clones only, minus some. In the table there are 800,000 or so clones, around 96% of which are singletons. Specimen: naive CD8+ T cells sorted from blood. These receptors came from a man between 25 and 39 years old in good health.

This clone has only one observation. The V and J genes are TRBV27 and TRBJ2-7; TRBD2 agrees at 7 bases. V trimming: 5 bases; J trimming: 2 bases; junction bases outside the gene matches: 3. The CDR3 is 13 amino acids. Germline values: CDR1 MNHEY, CDR2 SMNVEV (reference sequence). As DNA, the CDR3 is TGTGCCAGCAGTGTCGGACTAGCCTACGAGCAGTACTTC. It encodes CASSVGLAYEQYF.

V is TRBV29-1 and J is TRBJ2-5; 7 positions match TRBD2. There are 13 residues in the CDR3. Germline CDR1 and CDR2: SQVTM and ANQGSEA. The V gene end was trimmed by 3 bases and the J gene end by 5 bases; junction bases not matched to a gene: 6. CDR3 sequence reads: CSVEGGLEETQYF. In nucleotides, the CDR3 is TGCAGCGTTGAGGGAGGGTTGGAGGAGACCCAGTACTTC.

The CDR3 DNA reads as TGTGCCAGCAGCCAAGGCCGGGACGGTGAAAAACTGTTTTTT. Translation: CASSQGRDGEKLFF. This chain joins TRBV7-2 and TRBJ1-4, with a possible D match to TRBD1 (5 bases). Germline CDR1 reads SGHTA; CDR2 reads FQGNSA. This CDR3 contains 14 residues. Trimming pared 5 bases from V and 7 bases from J, leaving 14 bases between.

The rearrangement uses TRBV19 and TRBJ2-7; D perhaps matches TRBD2 (5 bases). V was clipped by 3 bases and J by 3 bases, with 15 bases between them. Looked up from germline, CDR1 is LNHDA and CDR2 is SQIVND (reference sequence). CDR3 length: 15 amino acids. The CDR3 region has the DNA TGTGCCAGTAGTATTTCCGCGGAGGCCCTCTACGAGCAGTACTTC. Protein product: CASSISAEALYEQYF. The variable domain in full, with the rest retrieved from reference TRBV19 and TRBJ2-7, is DGGITQSPKYLFRKEGQNVTLSCEQNLNHDAMYWYRQDPGQGLRLIYYSQIVNDFQKGDIAEGYSVSREKKESFPLTVTSAQKNPTAFYLCASSISAEALYEQYFGPGTRLTVT.

V and J are TRBV28 and TRBJ1-2; 10 nucleotides line up with TRBD1. Germline CDR1 MDHEN, CDR2 SYDVKM. The CDR3 length is 17 residues. V was pared by 6 bases and J by 4 bases, with 14 bases of the junction left unmatched. CDR3 in DNA: TGTGCCAGCAGCCTTGGGACAGGGGATTTGGTGGTCTATGGCTACACCTTC. This codes for CASSLGTGDLVVYGYTF.

The gene calls are TRBV9 and TRBJ2-1; D is possibly TRBD2 (5 bases). The CDR3 length is 14 residues. Germline V gene sequence: CDR1 SGDLS, CDR2 YYNGEE. Trimming left V 0 bases short and J 3 bases short, with 7 bases between. CDR3 in DNA: TGTGCCAGCAGCGTAGCGGGGAGCTACAATGAGCAGTTCTTC. It is translated as CASSVAGSYNEQFF.

The chain has TRBV5-1 and TRBJ2-1, with TRBD1 identical over 7 bases. The CDR3 is 14 amino acids. With V trimmed by 7 bases and J by 3 bases, 7 bases remained unmatched. Germline-derived CDR1 and CDR2 are SGHRS and YFSETQ. The CDR3 region has the DNA TGCGCCAGCGAGCCGGGACAGAACTACAATGAGCAGTTCTTC. Amino acid sequence: CASEPGQNYNEQFF.

This chain connects TRBV6-5 to TRBJ1-2; 7 nucleotides agree with TRBD1. Germline loops: CDR1 MNHEY, CDR2 SVGAGI. The CDR3 extends over 13 amino acids. J gave up 5 bases and V 6 bases, and 6 bases lay outside the gene matches. CDR3 nucleotide sequence: TGTGCCAGCAGGTCCGGGACAGCATATGGCTACACCTTC. Translation gives CASRSGTAYGYTF.

This sequence joins TRBV5-1 and TRBJ2-1; no firm D call. Germline CDR1 reads SGHRS; CDR2 reads YFSETQ. V gave up 0 bases and J gave up 2 bases, with 24 bases separating them. The CDR3 consists of 20 residues. Here the CDR3 reads CASSLAPIRLVAETYNEQFF. CDR3 nucleotides: TGCGCCAGCAGCTTGGCCCCCATCCGCCTGGTGGCGGAGACCTACAATGAGCAGTTCTTC.

The chain recombines TRBV7-9 with TRBJ2-7; D may correspond to TRBD1 or TRBD2 (6 bases each). The germline gives CDR1 SEHNR, CDR2 FQNEAQ (reference sequence). The V end lost 7 bases, the J end lost 2 bases, and 15 bases lay between the germline ends. The CDR3 contains 14 residues. CDR3 DNA sequence: TGTGCCAGCAACTTGGGGGGCAGTGCCTACGAGCAGTACTTC. This encodes CASNLGGSAYEQYF.

The V and J genes are TRBV6-6 and TRBJ2-7; 10 bases match TRBD2. CDR1 is MNHNY and CDR2 is SVGAGI in the germline V gene (reference sequence). CDR3 length equals 14 residues. V lost 4 bases and J lost 2; bases outside the gene matches: 2. The CDR3 region is CASSSGTSAYEQYF. CDR3 coding DNA: TGTGCCAGCAGTTCCGGGACTAGCGCCTACGAGCAGTACTTC.

V usage is TRBV7-6 and J usage is TRBJ2-7, with 7 positions matching TRBD2. Germline V gene data show CDR1 as SGHVS and CDR2 as FNYEAQ. The CDR3 is made up of 14 amino acids. V shed 4 bases, J shed 4 bases, and the junction held 7 bases outside the gene matches. The CDR3 loop is CASSYIGRIYEQYF. CDR3 sequence (DNA): TGTGCCAGCAGCTATATCGGGAGGATATACGAGCAGTACTTC.

This clone showed up just once. The V gene is TRBV27, the J gene TRBJ1-1; D uncertain. V lost 4 bases, J lost 1 base, and 13 bases lay in between. The CDR3 is made up of 15 amino acids. From germline, CDR1 is MNHEY and CDR2 SMNVEV (reference sequence). CDR3 sequence reads: CASSSSGMGNTEAFF. The CDR3 region has the DNA TGTGCCAGCAGTTCCTCCGGGATGGGGAACACTGAAGCTTTCTTT.

This clone was counted once. The chain links TRBV7-9 to TRBJ2-2, with D perhaps matching TRBD2 (6 bases). The CDR3 contains 15 residues. With 1 base removed from V and 4 bases from J, the gap between germline ends came to 10 bases. The germline V gene encodes CDR1 SEHNR and CDR2 FQNEAQ (reference sequence). The chain's CDR3 is CASSLVRESTGELFF. The CDR3 region has the DNA TGTGCCAGCAGCTTAGTACGGGAGAGCACCGGGGAGCTGTTTTTT. Full variable domain (rest looked up from reference TRBV7-9 and TRBJ2-2): DTGVSQNPRHKITKRGQNVTFRCDPISEHNRLYWYRQTLGQGPEFLTYFQNEAQLEKSRLLSDRFSAERPKGSFSTLEIQRTEQGDSAMYLCASSLVRESTGELFFGEGSRLTVL.

This rearrangement joins TRBV2 to TRBJ2-5, with D perhaps matching TRBD1 (6 bases). The CDR3 is 13 amino acids. Germline V lookup: CDR1 SNHLY, CDR2 FYNNEI. Trimming pared 6 bases from V and 2 bases from J, leaving 10 bases between. CDR3 sequence (DNA): TGTGCCAGCAGGGGGGACACACAAGAGACCCAGTACTTC. It specifies CASRGDTQETQYF.

The chain is built from TRBV13 and TRBJ2-3; 9 nucleotides match TRBD1. From germline, CDR1 is PRHDT and CDR2 FYEKMQ (reference sequence). The J segment lost 3 bases and the V segment lost 5 bases, leaving 12 bases of the junction unmatched. The CDR3 consists of 17 residues. The CDR3 DNA reads TGTGCCAGCAGCGTACCCACCGGGACAGGGACTACAGATACGCAGTATTTT. Amino acids: CASSVPTGTGTTDTQYF.

The gene calls are TRBV2 and TRBJ2-7, with 9 nucleotides matching TRBD1. Per the germline V gene, CDR1 is SNHLY and CDR2 is FYNNEI. V gave up 6 bases and J gave up 0 bases; unmatched junction bases: 6. The CDR3 extends over 15 amino acids. CDR3 DNA: TGTGCCAGCAGCGCCGCGGGACAGGGCTCCTACGAGCAGTACTTC. Amino acid sequence: CASSAAGQGSYEQYF. Together with reference TRBV2 and TRBJ2-7, the CDR3 gives the full variable domain: EPEVTQTPSHQVTQMGQEVILRCVPISNHLYFYWYRQILGQKVEFLVSFYNNEISEKSEIFDDQFSVERPDGSNFTLKIRSTKLEDSAMYFCASSAAGQGSYEQYFGPGTRLTVT.

This rearrangement joins TRBV5-6 to TRBJ2-7, with 9 positions matching TRBD1. Germline loops: CDR1 SGHDT, CDR2 YYEEEE. CDR3 length equals 16 residues. The V and J ends lost 4 bases and 4 bases, in that order; junction bases with no gene match: 12. The CDR3 DNA reads TGTGCCAGCAGCGCCACCCGGGACAGGGTATCGTACGAGCAGTACTTC. It encodes CASSATRDRVSYEQYF.

The chain has TRBV11-2 and TRBJ2-7, with D possibly being TRBD2 (5 bases). Trimming left V 5 bases short and J 4 bases short, with 12 bases between. CDR1 SGHAT and CDR2 FQNNGV come from the germline V gene. This CDR3 comprises 13 residues. CDR3 loop: CASSPHPGYEQYF. In nucleotides, the CDR3 is TGTGCCAGCAGCCCTCACCCGGGGTACGAGCAGTACTTC.

Only a few counts were recorded for this clone. The chain combines TRBV27 with TRBJ1-4; no firm D call. Germline V CDR1 and CDR2: MNHEY, SMNVEV (reference sequence). V was trimmed by 3 bases and J by 5 bases, leaving 10 bases between them. This CDR3 contains 14 residues. The CDR3 region is CASSFLDGNEKLFF. The CDR3 region has the DNA TGTGCCAGCAGTTTCTTGGACGGGAATGAAAAACTGTTTTTT.

The chain employs TRBV5-1 and TRBJ1-1; D gene uncertain. Trimming stripped 0 bases from V and 2 bases from J, with 8 bases between. The CDR3 loop spans 14 amino acids. CDR1 and CDR2 (germline): SGHRS, YFSETQ. The CDR3 loop reads CASSLAGFNTEAFF. The CDR3 nucleotides read TGCGCCAGCAGCTTGGCAGGTTTTAACACTGAAGCTTTCTTT. The whole variable domain, filled in from reference TRBV5-1 and TRBJ1-1, reads KAGVTQTPRYLIKTRGQQVTLSCSPISGHRSVSWYQQTPGQGLQFLFEYFSETQRNKGNFPGRFSGRQFSNSRSEMNVSTLELGDSALYLCASSLAGFNTEAFFGQGTRLTVV.

The V gene is TRBV5-1, the J gene TRBJ2-7; D possibly corresponds to TRBD1 (6 bases). The CDR3 is 14 amino acids. Trimming took 2 bases from V and 2 from J, leaving 11 bases between them. CDR1 and CDR2 (germline): SGHRS, YFSETQ. For the CDR3, the DNA is TGCGCCAGCAGCTTCGAGACAGGCACCTACGAGCAGTACTTC. The encoded protein is CASSFETGTYEQYF.

The chain combines TRBV9 with TRBJ1-1; 12 bases are shared with TRBD1. Germline CDR1 SGDLS, CDR2 YYNGEE. With V trimmed by 3 bases and J by 0 bases, 3 bases remained unmatched. There are 16 residues in the CDR3. As DNA, the CDR3 is TGTGCCAGCAGCGAGGGGACAGGGGGCCTGAACACTGAAGCTTTCTTT. Protein product: CASSEGTGGLNTEAFF.

This sequence joins TRBV5-1 and TRBJ2-7; TRBD2 matches at 11 bases. The CDR3 spans 14 residues. V trimming: 4 bases; J trimming: 4 bases; junction bases outside the gene matches: 4. Germline CDR1 is SGHRS and CDR2 is YFSETQ. Here the CDR3 DNA reads TGCGCCAGCAGCGCGGGACTAGCGGATTACGAGCAGTACTTC. This gives the protein CASSAGLADYEQYF.

The V gene is TRBV11-2, the J gene TRBJ2-5, with D perhaps matching TRBD1 (5 bases). V was shortened by 5 bases and J by 2 bases, with 12 bases between the two germline ends. Germline values: CDR1 SGHAT, CDR2 FQNNGV. The length of the CDR3 is 14 residues. CDR3 nucleotide sequence: TGTGCCAGCAGCCAAATGACAGAACAAGAGACCCAGTACTTC. Residues: CASSQMTEQETQYF.

The chain is built from TRBV13 and TRBJ2-5; TRBD2 matches 8 bases. Trimming removed 4 bases from V and 6 bases from J; junction bases left unmatched: 10. CDR3 length equals 15 residues. CDR1 and CDR2 from the germline V gene are PRHDT and FYEKMQ (reference sequence). The DNA of the CDR3 is TGTGCCAGCAGCTGGGAGCGGGAGCCCCGAAAGACCCAGTACTTC. Protein: CASSWEREPRKTQYF.

The chain carries TRBV27 and TRBJ1-5; weak D call: TRBD1 (5 bases). CDR1 is MNHEY and CDR2 is SMNVEV in the germline V gene (reference sequence). V lost 1 base to trimming and J lost 6 bases, with 13 bases between them. The CDR3 runs to 15 residues. The CDR3 DNA sequence: TGTGCCAGCAGTTTATTAAGCCAGGGAGCTCAGCCCCAGCATTTT. Translating it yields CASSLLSQGAQPQHF.

The genes are TRBV5-1 and TRBJ1-1; D uncertain. CDR1 SGHRS and CDR2 YFSETQ come from the germline V gene. Trimming pared 0 bases from V and 4 bases from J, leaving 10 bases between. This CDR3 has 14 amino acids. The CDR3 nucleotides are TGCGCCAGCAGCTTGGCGGTGGCGGGCACTGAAGCTTTCTTT. Its protein product is CASSLAVAGTEAFF.

The chain recombines TRBV7-9 with TRBJ2-2; maybe TRBD2 (5 bases). The CDR3 has 14 amino acids. Trimming stripped 11 bases from V and 0 bases from J, with 13 bases between. Germline lookup yields CDR1 SEHNR and CDR2 FQNEAQ (reference sequence). The CDR3, as DNA: TGTGCCGTCCTCCGGGGATCGAACACCGGGGAGCTGTTTTTT. This sequence encodes CAVLRGSNTGELFF.

The chain carries TRBV11-2 and TRBJ1-4, with TRBD1 matching over 10 bases. Germline CDR1 is SGHAT and CDR2 is FQNNGV. V was clipped by 5 bases and J by 7 bases; unmatched bases: 10. The CDR3 consists of 16 residues. CDR3 residues: CASSHLRTGGFEKLFF. CDR3 in DNA: TGTGCCAGCAGCCACCTACGGACAGGGGGATTTGAAAAACTGTTTTTT.